One sample yielded the 14 T cell receptor beta chains listed below, sequenced in a study of blood T cell repertoires in COVID-19. Assay: immunoSEQ multiplex PCR; the TCRdb copy retains only in-frame clones and omits some. This repertoire shows about 110,000 clones, over 60% found once; its top ten account for 15% to 20%. Sequencing input: peripheral blood. These receptors were obtained from an elderly woman with active or convalescent COVID-19.

The chain combines TRBV11-2 with TRBJ2-1; D is unclear. Trimming pared 0 bases from V and 6 bases from J, leaving 12 bases between. Germline V lookup: CDR1 SGHAT, CDR2 FQNNGV. This CDR3 has 15 residues. The CDR3 reads CASSLDRVIANEQFF. Written as DNA, the CDR3 is TGTGCCAGCAGCTTAGATCGGGTAATAGCCAATGAGCAGTTCTTC.

V usage is TRBV2 and J usage is TRBJ2-7; D unclear. The CDR3 loop spans 13 amino acids. Germline V gene data show CDR1 as SNHLY and CDR2 as FYNNEI. Trimming removed 9 bases at V and 7 bases at J, with 19 bases between. The CDR3 is CASILTIELEQYF. DNA for the CDR3: TGTGCCAGTATCCTTACCATAGAACTAGAGCAGTACTTC.

The rearrangement joins TRBV5-1 to TRBJ2-2; TRBD2 agrees at 7 bases. The V gene's germline CDR1 is SGHRS and CDR2 YFSETQ. The CDR3 is made up of 14 amino acids. V gave up 7 bases and J gave up 4 bases; unmatched junction bases: 7. CDR3 sequence (DNA): TGCGCCAGCTCGCGGGAGACCCCCACCGGGGAGCTGTTTTTT. The encoded protein is CASSRETPTGELFF.

The chain links TRBV29-1 to TRBJ2-1; 7 bases match TRBD2. The V and J ends lost 0 bases and 0 bases, in that order; junction bases with no gene match: 2. CDR1 and CDR2 (germline): SQVTM, ANQGSEA. This CDR3 region has 15 residues. The CDR3, as DNA: TGCAGCGTTGAAGAGCGGGGGAGCTCCTACAATGAGCAGTTCTTC. It encodes CSVEERGSSYNEQFF.

V and J are TRBV10-3 and TRBJ2-1, with 8 bases matching TRBD2. Germline values: CDR1 ENHRY, CDR2 SYGVKD. The CDR3 is made up of 16 amino acids. V was clipped by 6 bases and J by 5 bases; unmatched bases: 12. The CDR3 DNA reads TGTGCCATCAGGCAATCTGAGACTAGCGATCACAATGAGCAGTTCTTC. Its protein is CAIRQSETSDHNEQFF.

The CDR3 DNA follows: TGTGCCAGCAGAAGACCACTAGCGGGAGGAGCCGATACGCAGTATTTT. This codes for CASRRPLAGGADTQYF. The chain joins TRBV13 to TRBJ2-3, with 12 bases matching TRBD2. Germline-derived CDR1 and CDR2 are PRHDT and FYEKMQ (reference sequence). This CDR3 has 16 amino acids. The junction had 10 bases not matched to a gene; V was cut back by 6 bases and J by 6 bases.

V and J are TRBV4-1 and TRBJ1-5; 9 bases agree with TRBD1. Losses at the gene ends were 2 bases for V and 6 bases for J; bases not matched to a gene: 8. CDR3 length equals 16 residues. Germline-derived CDR1 and CDR2 are MGHRA and YSYEKL. Written as DNA, the CDR3 is TGCGCCAGCAGCCAATGGCCGACAGGGGGGCCTCAGCCCCAGCATTTT. Encoded protein: CASSQWPTGGPQPQHF.

This clone was observed a few times. The chain links TRBV30 to TRBJ2-2; 8 bases are a match to TRBD2. CDR1 and CDR2 from the germline V gene are GTSNPN and SVGIG (reference sequence). With V trimmed by 4 bases and J by 5 bases, 9 bases remained unmatched. CDR3 length: 15 residues. This CDR3 reads CAWTPLAGLTGELFF. The CDR3 DNA sequence: TGTGCCTGGACCCCGCTAGCGGGTTTAACCGGGGAGCTGTTTTTT.

V usage is TRBV7-9 and J usage is TRBJ1-5, with D hard to call. CDR1 SEHNR and CDR2 FQNEAQ come from the germline V gene (reference sequence). This CDR3 is built from 12 residues. The V end lost 1 base, the J end lost 5 bases, and 3 bases lay between the germline ends. CDR3 residues: CASSLGHQPQHF. The CDR3 coding sequence is TGTGCCAGCAGCTTAGGGCATCAGCCCCAGCATTTT.

The chain joins TRBV2 to TRBJ1-1; D is unclear. Germline assignment: CDR1 SNHLY and CDR2 FYNNEI. Trimming pared 5 bases from V and 3 bases from J, leaving 10 bases between. The CDR3 loop spans 13 amino acids. CDR3 residues: CASSLMAHTEAFF. As DNA, the CDR3 is TGTGCCAGCAGTTTGATGGCTCACACTGAAGCTTTCTTT.

The V and J genes are TRBV9 and TRBJ1-2; a weak D match, TRBD1 (5 bases). Germline V gene data show CDR1 as SGDLS and CDR2 as YYNGEE. This CDR3 has 15 residues. Trimming cost V 1 base and J 1 base, with 11 bases left between them. The CDR3 loop reads CASSVMGQHNYGYTF. In DNA, the CDR3 is TGTGCCAGCAGCGTAATGGGGCAGCATAACTATGGCTACACCTTC.

This clone has only one observation. This chain connects TRBV5-8 to TRBJ2-1; perhaps TRBD2 as D (6 bases). V was trimmed by 5 bases and J by 6 bases, leaving 12 bases between them. CDR1 is SGHTS, CDR2 YDEGEE, per germline. The CDR3 extends over 13 amino acids. The CDR3 sequence: CASSLAEANEQFF. In nucleotides, the CDR3 is TGTGCCAGCAGTTTAGCGGAGGCCAATGAGCAGTTCTTC.

This clone was found a few times. The V call is TRBV5-4, the J call TRBJ1-6; tentatively, D is TRBD1 (6 bases). From germline, CDR1 is SGHNT and CDR2 YYREEE (reference sequence). This CDR3 has 15 amino acids. Trimming took off 0 bases at V and 6 bases at J, with 10 bases between the two ends. The CDR3 here is CASSLGGPFNSPLHF. CDR3 bases: TGTGCCAGCAGCTTGGGGGGGCCTTTTAATTCACCCCTCCACTTT.

The V call is TRBV11-2, the J call TRBJ2-2; possible D gene TRBD1, 6 bases. V lost 7 bases to trimming and J lost 0 bases, with 15 bases between them. Germline assignment: CDR1 SGHAT and CDR2 FQNNGV. This CDR3 is built from 16 residues. The CDR3 bases are TGTGCCAGCACCCCTAGGACAGCCGCGAACACCGGGGAGCTGTTTTTT. It yields the protein CASTPRTAANTGELFF. Looking up the rest from reference TRBV11-2 and TRBJ2-2 gives the full variable domain: EAGVAQSPRYKIIEKRQSVAFWCNPISGHATLYWYQQILGQGPKLLIQFQNNGVVDDSQLPKDRFSAERLKGVDSTLKIQPAKLEDSAVYLCASTPRTAANTGELFFGEGSRLTVL.